A single sample is the source of the 20 T cell receptor beta chains below, sequenced in a study of blood T cell repertoires in COVID-19 (dated by TCRdb to the early 2020s). The library was built by means of the immunoSEQ multiplex PCR assay. Held by TCRdb, this immuneACCESS table contains in-frame sequences only and omits some clones. Under half of the omission traces to an unresolved V gene where checked; the cause of the rest is unknown. This sample comprises about 50,000 clones, roughly nine tenths of them detected only once. The top ten clonotypes cover 2.5% to 3.5% of the sample. Sequenced: peripheral blood. These TCRs come from a human donor in a cohort sampled during active COVID-19.

This chain connects TRBV24-1 to TRBJ1-3; no reliable D call. The CDR3 is 13 amino acids. Germline V gene data show CDR1 as KGHDR and CDR2 as SFDVKD. With 8 bases removed from V and 8 bases from J, the gap between germline ends came to 15 bases. CDR3 residues: CATTRWVGDTIYF. For the CDR3, the DNA is TGTGCCACCACTCGGTGGGTCGGAGACACCATATATTTT.

This clone was recorded a few times. This sequence joins TRBV7-9 and TRBJ1-2; the D gene is possibly TRBD1 (6 bases). The germline V gene has CDR1 SEHNR and CDR2 FQNEAQ (reference sequence). The CDR3 runs to 11 residues. V lost 3 bases to trimming and J lost 13 bases, with 12 bases between them. CDR3 loop: CASSLHRVVTF. Written as DNA, the CDR3 is TGTGCCAGCAGCTTGCACAGGGTTGTCACCTTC.

V and J are TRBV7-2 and TRBJ2-1; TRBD2 matches at 7 bases. The CDR3 is 18 residues long. With V trimmed by 1 base and J by 0 bases, 9 bases remained unmatched. Germline values: CDR1 SGHTA, CDR2 FQGNSA. CDR3 residues: CASSLGYSGRASYNEQFF. The CDR3 DNA sequence: TGTGCCAGCAGCTTAGGGTATTCTGGGAGGGCCTCCTACAATGAGCAGTTCTTC.

The gene calls are TRBV10-2 and TRBJ2-1; 7 bases are a match to TRBD2. Germline-derived CDR1 and CDR2 are WSHSY and SAAADI. The CDR3 runs 16 residues. Losses at the gene ends were 10 bases for V and 7 bases for J; bases not matched to a gene: 19. The CDR3 DNA reads as TGCGCCACAATTAGTCTATTAGCGGGTTCGTATAATGAGCAGTTCTTC. Protein product: CATISLLAGSYNEQFF.

The chain couples TRBV28 to TRBJ2-2; D perhaps matches TRBD1 (5 bases). Trimming took 5 bases from V and 5 from J, leaving 18 bases between them. This CDR3 comprises 16 residues. CDR1 and CDR2 from the germline V gene are MDHEN and SYDVKM. CDR3 loop: CASSPNRGEFTGELFF. The DNA for the CDR3 is TGTGCCAGCAGTCCCAATAGGGGTGAATTTACCGGGGAGCTGTTTTTT.

The chain is built from TRBV5-1 and TRBJ1-6; D is possibly TRBD1 (5 bases). The CDR3 contains 14 residues. Trimming shortened V by 0 bases and J by 9 bases, and 10 bases separated the two germline ends. The germline CDR1 and CDR2 sequences are SGHRS and YFSETQ. The CDR3 DNA reads TGCGCCAGCAGCTTGGGACAGTCGAGTTCACCCCTCCACTTT. The encoded protein is CASSLGQSSSPLHF.

V gene TRBV5-1 combines with J gene TRBJ2-5, with D uncertain. Deletions cut 4 bases from V and 2 bases from J, with 12 bases between. The germline gives CDR1 SGHRS, CDR2 YFSETQ. The CDR3 is 14 amino acids. This chain's CDR3 is CASSGDWQQETQYF. CDR3 sequence (DNA): TGCGCCAGCAGCGGAGACTGGCAACAAGAGACCCAGTACTTC.

In DNA form, the CDR3 reads TGTGCCAGCAGCCCTAGCGGGCTAGCGGGTATCTACGAGCAGTACGTC. Its translation: CASSPSGLAGIYEQYV. This sequence joins TRBV3-1 (or the pseudogene TRBV3-2) and TRBJ2-7; TRBD2 matches at 8 bases. CDR3 length: 16 residues. J was trimmed by 3 bases and V by 4 bases; bases with no gene match: 11. Germline CDR1 and CDR2: LGHDT and YNNKEL (reference sequence).

The chain joins TRBV6-4 to TRBJ2-7; 8 bases are a match to TRBD1. CDR3 length equals 15 residues. CDR1 MRHNA and CDR2 SNTAGT come from the germline V gene. Losses at the gene ends were 10 bases for V and 5 bases for J; bases not matched to a gene: 16. CDR3 nucleotides: TGTGCCAACAAGCTTTGGCAGGGGGCGTTTCACGAGCAGTACGTC. Translated: CANKLWQGAFHEQYV.

This clone was seen a handful of times. A junction boundary mismatches the germline segment, possibly from a read error. V gene TRBV7-9 combines with J gene TRBJ2-7; TRBD1 is a possible D gene (6 bases). Germline CDR1 is SEHNR and CDR2 is FQNEAQ (reference sequence). The length of the CDR3 is 12 residues. CDR3 sequence reads: CASSLKLTGFFF. CDR3 bases: TGTGCCAGCAGCTTAAAATTGACAGGCTTCTTTTTC.

The chain joins TRBV10-3 to TRBJ2-3; no reliable D call. The V end lost 3 bases, the J end lost 3 bases, and 7 bases lay between the germline ends. The CDR3 runs to 13 residues. CDR1 is ENHRY and CDR2 is SYGVKD in the germline V gene. CDR3 DNA: TGTGCCATCAGTGAAATCCGTACAGATACGCAGTATTTT. Its translation is CAISEIRTDTQYF.

This clone occurred once. In nucleotides, the CDR3 is TGTGCCAGCAGTTTGGGGACAGGCATTTACAATGAGCAGTTCTTC. Protein sequence: CASSLGTGIYNEQFF. The J gene is TRBJ2-1, the V gene TRBV27; 8 nucleotides agree with TRBD1. Germline trimming cut 3 bases from V and 4 bases from J; bases unmatched to any gene: 5. The CDR3 is 15 residues long. Germline V gene lookup returns CDR1 MNHEY and CDR2 SMNVEV (reference sequence).

This chain joins TRBV6-1 and TRBJ2-7, with a weak D call TRBD2 (6 bases). V shed 3 bases and J shed 2 bases, with 11 bases lying between them. The CDR3 runs to 14 residues. Germline lookup yields CDR1 MNHNS and CDR2 SASEGT. The CDR3 here is CASSEGWGAYEQYF. The CDR3 DNA reads TGTGCCAGCAGTGAGGGTTGGGGGGCCTACGAGCAGTACTTC.

This sequence joins TRBV5-8 and TRBJ2-7; TRBD2 agrees at 9 bases. Germline assignment: CDR1 SGHTS and CDR2 YDEGEE. This CDR3 contains 17 residues. V shed 5 bases, J shed 0 bases, and the junction held 12 bases outside the gene matches. The CDR3: CASRSAPDSGSSYEQYF. Written as DNA, the CDR3 is TGTGCCAGCAGGTCCGCCCCCGATAGCGGGAGCTCCTACGAGCAGTACTTC.

This rearrangement joins TRBV19 to TRBJ1-5; D unclear. The V gene's germline CDR1 is LNHDA and CDR2 SQIVND (reference sequence). The CDR3 extends over 12 amino acids. V was pared by 8 bases and J by 1 base, with 6 bases between. CDR3 loop: CASGESNQPQHF. In DNA form, the CDR3 reads TGTGCCAGTGGGGAGAGCAATCAGCCCCAGCATTTT.

This clone was detected only once. The rearrangement links TRBV4-3 to TRBJ1-1; a weak D match, TRBD1 (6 bases). The CDR3 length is 16 residues. Per the germline V gene, CDR1 is LGHNA and CDR2 is YSLEER. V lost 2 bases to trimming and J lost 1 base, with 14 bases between them. The chain's CDR3 is CASSQTPGTQNTEAFF. CDR3 sequence (DNA): TGCGCCAGCAGCCAAACACCCGGGACACAGAACACTGAAGCTTTCTTT.

Comment on this clone: At one end, the junction sequence differs from germline, possibly due to a read error. The J gene is TRBJ2-7, the V gene TRBV28; TRBD2 matches at 8 bases. The CDR3 contains 12 residues. Germline CDR1 MDHEN, CDR2 SYDVKM. The CDR3 DNA sequence: TGTGCCAGCAGTGAAAAGCGGGAGTCCAACTTCTTC. Its translation: CASSEKRESNFF.

The chain uses TRBV9 and TRBJ1-5; possibly TRBD1 for D (5 bases). CDR3 length equals 15 residues. Per germline, CDR1 SGDLS and CDR2 YYNGEE. Trimming pared 1 base from V and 0 bases from J, leaving 8 bases between. This CDR3 reads CASSVWGDSNQPQHF. CDR3 coding DNA: TGTGCCAGCAGCGTATGGGGGGATAGCAATCAGCCCCAGCATTTT.

The V gene is TRBV10-3, the J gene TRBJ2-7; 9 bases agree with TRBD1. Germline V gene data show CDR1 as ENHRY and CDR2 as SYGVKD. V was clipped by 5 bases and J by 3 bases; unmatched bases: 14. This CDR3 comprises 17 residues. The CDR3 coding sequence is TGTGCCATCAGTTCCGGGACAGGGAAAAGGACTAACTACGAGCAGTACTTC. Protein product: CAISSGTGKRTNYEQYF.

The J gene is TRBJ1-2, the V gene TRBV6-1; weak D call: TRBD1 (6 bases). Per the germline V gene, CDR1 is MNHNS and CDR2 is SASEGT. The CDR3 covers 16 residues. V was clipped by 4 bases and J by 6 bases, with 21 bases between them. CDR3 coding DNA: TGTGCCAGCAGTGCGGGGCGAGGTACAGGGCTCCATGGCTACACCTTC. It yields the protein CASSAGRGTGLHGYTF.